These 21 T cell receptor beta chains share one sample of origin, sequenced in a study of beta chain features in type 1 diabetes (dated by TCRdb to the late 2010s). General conclusions and limits of the study: A moderate but significant shortening of TCRB CDR3 length was observed in type 1 diabetes patients in all four CD4+ subsets.

No antigen has been identified for these receptors. The library was prepared using the immunoSEQ multiplex PCR assay. The entire amount of isolated RNA was reverse transcribed using the High Capacity cDNA Reverse Transcription Kit, so the sequenced TCRB transcripts were expressed ones. The table was pulled from immuneACCESS by TCRdb, which kept in-frame rearrangements only. Such tables lose some clones; where checked, under half of the loss comes from unresolved V genes, and the rest has no known cause. In this sample the table shows some 290,000 clones, 13% to 15% of which occur a single time. The biggest ten clones account for under 0.02% of the sample. The sequencing input was naive CD4+ T cells from blood. The cell subset or site label here, explained by the study, means: true naive CD4+ T cells. These receptor sequences come from a man aged 25 to 45 with type 1 diabetes.

This clone was observed a handful of times. The identical CDR3 is also encoded by other nucleotide sequences in the sample. The chain employs TRBV18 and TRBJ1-5, with unresolved D. Per the germline V gene, CDR1 is KGHSH and CDR2 is LQKENI. V was pared by 6 bases and J by 5 bases, with 11 bases between. The CDR3 spans 13 residues. CDR3 protein: CASSQGRDQPQHF. CDR3 coding DNA: TGTGCCAGCTCTCAAGGCCGGGATCAGCCCCAGCATTTT.

Only a few counts were recorded for this clone. V is TRBV4-3 and J is TRBJ1-1; 8 nucleotides align to TRBD1. V was clipped by 6 bases and J by 1 base; unmatched bases: 7. Germline lookup yields CDR1 LGHNA and CDR2 YSLEER. CDR3 length equals 15 residues. CDR3 DNA: TGCGCCAGCAGATTCCTCGGGACAGGGAACACTGAAGCTTTCTTT. It yields the protein CASRFLGTGNTEAFF.

This clone was counted between two and nine times. The chain carries TRBV5-1 and TRBJ2-7; a possible D gene is TRBD2 (5 bases). Deletions cut 3 bases from V and 4 bases from J, with 14 bases between. Germline CDR1 and CDR2: SGHRS and YFSETQ. This CDR3 is built from 14 residues. As DNA, the CDR3 is TGCGCCAGCAGCTGGGGTAGCGCCGCATACGAGCAGTACTTC. Translated, it gives CASSWGSAAYEQYF.

The genes are TRBV23-1 and TRBJ2-6; D possibly corresponds to TRBD1 (6 bases). TRBV23-1 is known as an ORF, though its function is uncertain. Trimming stripped 0 bases from V and 0 bases from J, with 9 bases between. The CDR3 totals 17 residues. The CDR3 DNA follows: TGCGCCAGCAGTCAATCGGGACACCTCTCTGGGGCCAACGTCCTGACTTTC. It is translated as CASSQSGHLSGANVLTF.

This clone was seen only a few times. The chain couples TRBV9 to TRBJ2-7; TRBD2 matches at 10 bases. The CDR3 length is 14 residues. Germline lookup yields CDR1 SGDLS and CDR2 YYNGEE. V shed 4 bases and J 3 bases; nucleotides not matched to a gene: 4. CDR3 amino acids: CASSLAGVSYEQYF. The CDR3 nucleotides are TGTGCCAGCAGCCTAGCGGGAGTTAGCTACGAGCAGTACTTC.

This chain connects TRBV19 to TRBJ2-1, with 7 bases matching TRBD2. Germline CDR1 reads LNHDA; CDR2 reads SQIVND (reference sequence). The CDR3 has 15 amino acids. J gave up 4 bases and V 2 bases, and 5 bases lay outside the gene matches. CDR3: CASSILSGIYNEQFF. The CDR3 nucleotides read TGTGCCAGTAGTATACTAAGCGGGATTTACAATGAGCAGTTCTTC.

This clone was found a few times. The chain uses TRBV5-1 and TRBJ2-5, with 8 bases fitting TRBD1. The J segment lost 1 base and the V segment lost 0 bases, leaving 2 bases of the junction unmatched. Germline CDR1 SGHRS, CDR2 YFSETQ. This CDR3 comprises 15 residues. This chain's CDR3 is CASSLVTGGQETQYF. Here the CDR3 DNA reads TGCGCCAGCAGCTTGGTTACAGGGGGCCAAGAGACCCAGTACTTC.

The V and J genes are TRBV9 and TRBJ1-2; D unresolved. This CDR3 region has 15 residues. The ends were cut back, 1 base at V and 6 bases at J, with 16 bases in the middle. The V gene's germline CDR1 is SGDLS and CDR2 YYNGEE. The CDR3 reads CASSVYGTIGNGYTF. CDR3 DNA sequence: TGTGCCAGCAGCGTATACGGAACTATCGGGAATGGCTACACCTTC.

The genes are TRBV5-6 and TRBJ2-4, with 11 positions matching TRBD2. Germline V gene lookup returns CDR1 SGHDT and CDR2 YYEEEE. The ends lost 4 bases at V and 0 bases at J; junction bases unmatched: 9. This CDR3 has 18 amino acids. The CDR3 loop reads CASSPPGTSGLAKNIQYF. The CDR3 DNA follows: TGTGCCAGCAGCCCTCCCGGGACTAGCGGTCTAGCCAAAAACATTCAGTACTTC.

The rearrangement joins TRBV4-3 to TRBJ2-4; 11 nucleotides match TRBD2. Germline V CDR1 and CDR2: LGHNA, YSLEER. Trimming removed 0 bases from V and 8 bases from J; junction bases left unmatched: 3. CDR3 size: 15 residues. In DNA form, the CDR3 reads TGCGCCAGCAGCCAAGATTCACTAGCGGGAGACATTCAGTACTTC. Protein product: CASSQDSLAGDIQYF.

The sample holds a few counts of this clone. The V and J genes are TRBV5-1 and TRBJ2-5; 14 nucleotides match TRBD2. Germline V CDR1 and CDR2: SGHRS, YFSETQ. The trim removed 7 bases at V and 5 bases at J, leaving 7 bases unmatched. The CDR3 is 15 residues long. The CDR3 region is CASSGTSGSRETQYF. In DNA, the CDR3 is TGCGCCAGCTCAGGGACTAGCGGGAGTCGGGAGACCCAGTACTTC.

This clone has only a few counts. J is TRBJ2-7 and V is TRBV28, with D perhaps matching TRBD2 (5 bases). The ends were cut back, 4 bases at V and 4 bases at J, with 11 bases in the middle. This CDR3 is 13 amino acids long. The germline gives CDR1 MDHEN, CDR2 SYDVKM. CDR3 bases: TGTGCCAGCAGTTCGCCGGGGTGGTACGAGCAGTACTTC. Translated, it gives CASSSPGWYEQYF.

This clone was seen a handful of times. This CDR3 is CASSPTDAGNTIYF. The CDR3 DNA sequence: TGCGCCAGCAGCCCAACAGATGCGGGAAACACCATATATTTT. This chain joins TRBV4-1 and TRBJ1-3; D unclear. The CDR3 spans 14 residues. Trimming shortened V by 4 bases and J by 4 bases, and 11 bases separated the two germline ends. Germline lookup yields CDR1 MGHRA and CDR2 YSYEKL.

The V gene is TRBV7-2, the J gene TRBJ1-2; TRBD1 matches 9 bases. Germline V gene data show CDR1 as SGHTA and CDR2 as FQGNSA. CDR3 length equals 16 residues. V shed 0 bases, J shed 2 bases, and the junction held 4 bases outside the gene matches. CDR3: CASSLAGQGSNYGYTF. CDR3 DNA: TGTGCCAGCAGCTTAGCGGGACAGGGATCCAACTATGGCTACACCTTC. Variable domain in full (rest from reference TRBV7-2 and TRBJ1-2): GAGVSQSPSNKVTEKGKDVELRCDPISGHTALYWYRQSLGQGLEFLIYFQGNSAPDKSGLPSDRFSAERTGGSVSTLTIQRTQQEDSAVYLCASSLAGQGSNYGYTFGSGTRLTVV.

In regard to this clone: At the DNA level, this CDR3 is encoded by other sequences in the same sample as well. V gene TRBV7-9 combines with J gene TRBJ1-1, with 7 bases lining up with TRBD1. Germline V lookup: CDR1 SEHNR, CDR2 FQNEAQ (reference sequence). The CDR3 is 13 amino acids. After removal of 8 bases from V and 3 bases from J, the junction contained 6 bases not matched to a gene. The CDR3 DNA reads as TGTGCCAGCTCCACAGGGGTGGACACTGAAGCTTTCTTT. It is translated as CASSTGVDTEAFF.

This clone was seen more than once but under ten times. The chain is built from TRBV5-6 and TRBJ2-1, with 7 bases lining up with TRBD2. The CDR3 consists of 16 residues. The trim removed 4 bases at V and 8 bases at J, leaving 15 bases unmatched. The germline CDR1 and CDR2 sequences are SGHDT and YYEEEE. This CDR3 is CASSPGGRTSNYEQFF. The CDR3 nucleotides are TGTGCCAGCAGCCCCGGGGGTCGGACTAGTAACTATGAGCAGTTCTTC.

The chain recombines TRBV5-1 with TRBJ1-1; no clear D gene. This CDR3 is 15 amino acids long. Germline values: CDR1 SGHRS, CDR2 YFSETQ. Deletions cut 0 bases from V and 3 bases from J, with 12 bases between. DNA for the CDR3: TGCGCCAGCAGCTTGGGACCAGCTGCGGACACTGAAGCTTTCTTT. This translates into CASSLGPAADTEAFF.

The V and J genes are TRBV7-2 and TRBJ2-3, with 9 bases lining up with TRBD2. V lost 1 base and J lost 6; bases outside the gene matches: 5. There are 15 residues in the CDR3. CDR1 is SGHTA and CDR2 is FQGNSA in the germline V gene. CDR3 in amino acids: CASSLGGRDLDTQYF. The CDR3 DNA is TGTGCCAGCAGCTTAGGCGGGAGGGACTTGGATACGCAGTATTTT.

This clone appeared a few times. The chain recombines TRBV9 with TRBJ2-1, with no clear D. CDR3 length: 12 residues. Germline V lookup: CDR1 SGDLS, CDR2 YYNGEE. Trimming stripped 4 bases from V and 5 bases from J, with 7 bases between. CDR3 loop: CASSPRDNEQFF. The CDR3 bases are TGTGCCAGCAGCCCCCGGGACAATGAGCAGTTCTTC.

This clone turned up a few times. The chain recombines TRBV29-1 with TRBJ2-7; TRBD1 matches at 8 bases. The trim removed 6 bases at V and 3 bases at J, leaving 7 bases unmatched. This CDR3 comprises 13 residues. Germline CDR1 is SQVTM and CDR2 is ANQGSEA. CDR3 sequence: CSVQRTGNYEQYF. CDR3 bases: TGCAGCGTCCAAAGGACAGGGAACTACGAGCAGTACTTC.

The chain has TRBV27 and TRBJ2-1, with 10 bases lining up with TRBD2. With 8 bases clipped from V and 6 bases from J, the junction kept 10 bases outside the gene matches. The germline gives CDR1 MNHEY, CDR2 SMNVEV (reference sequence). CDR3 length: 15 amino acids. DNA of the CDR3: TGTGCCAGCCGAGACGGGCTAGCGGGAGTCAATGAGCAGTTCTTC. It is translated as CASRDGLAGVNEQFF.